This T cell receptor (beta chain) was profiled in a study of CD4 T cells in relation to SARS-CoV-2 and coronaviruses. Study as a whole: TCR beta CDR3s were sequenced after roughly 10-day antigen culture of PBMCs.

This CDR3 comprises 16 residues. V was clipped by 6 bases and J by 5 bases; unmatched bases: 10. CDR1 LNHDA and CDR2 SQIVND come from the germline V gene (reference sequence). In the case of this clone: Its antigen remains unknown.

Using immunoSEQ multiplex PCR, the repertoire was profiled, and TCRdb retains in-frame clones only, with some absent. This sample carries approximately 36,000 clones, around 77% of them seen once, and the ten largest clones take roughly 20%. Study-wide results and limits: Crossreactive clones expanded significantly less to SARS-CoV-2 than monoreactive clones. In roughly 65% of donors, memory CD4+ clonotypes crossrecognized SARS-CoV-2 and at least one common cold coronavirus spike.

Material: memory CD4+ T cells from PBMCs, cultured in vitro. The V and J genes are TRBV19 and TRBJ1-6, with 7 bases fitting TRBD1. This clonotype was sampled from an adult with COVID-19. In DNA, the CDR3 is TGTGCCAGTAGGGGACAGCAGCTTACCAATAATTCACCCCTCCACTTT. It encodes CASRGQQLTNNSPLHF.